This is a list of T cell receptor beta chains from one sample in a study of T cells in localized non-small cell lung cancer. TCRdb keeps only in-frame clones here, not all; method: immunoSEQ multiplex PCR. In the table there are about 53,000 clones, 75% to 90% of which are singletons. Here the sequenced sample was peripheral blood mononuclear cells, taken before any cancer treatment. The receptors shown here come from a man between 40 and 75 years old with stage III lung adenocarcinoma. Each CDR3 is given without its conserved first and last residue. Each record gives: clone size, D gene, V gene, CDR3 protein. D genes are given only for firm matches. Clone size is given for some rows only: seen once, a few or many times, or a class if the clone is expanded.

- | - | TRBV4-2 | ASSGQREKLF
- | - | TRBV5-5 | ASSRAWGGDEQY
- | - | TRBV19 | ASSIAQPGELF
few | - | TRBV2 | ASGGGGQPQH
- | - | TRBV2 | ASSIGVGGGYT
- | - | TRBV5-6 | ASSLGAGSNQPQH
- | - | TRBV21-1 | ASSTGGGQRTYEQY
once | TRBD1 | TRBV10-2 | AITRQGIDTDTQY
- | - | TRBV28 | ASSTPGAIKGGEQF
- | - | TRBV19 | ASSLMGTDYEQY
- | - | TRBV9 | ASSTTLAPGELF
- | TRBD1 | TRBV4-2 | ASSQEGTGVQPQH
- | - | TRBV27 | ASSLSRGTNEKLF
once | - | TRBV15 | ATSRVSSRGEKLF
- | - | TRBV9 | ASSGQQSTDTQY
- | TRBD2 | TRBV19 | ASSRTSGRIEQY
- | - | TRBV6-4 | ARRALYEQY
- | TRBD2 | TRBV2 | ASRPGLAGGDEQF
- | - | TRBV4-1 | ASSPGGGGLEETQY
- | - | TRBV19 | ASSIVSGSNYGYT
- | - | TRBV19 | ASSIDHKSSGNTIY
- | - | TRBV7-9 | ASSLGSGTRETQY
few | - | TRBV10-1 | ASRILELYVMSGYT
- | - | TRBV28 | ASSFSWSSGNTIY
- | TRBD1 | TRBV7-9 | ASSSGQTNSPLH
- | TRBD1 | TRBV6-5 | ASSLGQGLNTEAF
few | - | TRBV15 | ATSWGDLTDTQY
- | - | TRBV20-1 | SAGDSREQY
- | - | TRBV30 | AWSEGDGSVYEQY
- | - | TRBV7-9 | ASSPPGTSSYNEQF
medium-sized | - | TRBV19 | ASFQGYGYT
- | TRBD1 | TRBV9 | ASSETGRDEKLF
few | TRBD1 | TRBV25-1 | ASSELTGRNTEAF
- | TRBD1 | TRBV6-6 | ASNPQGQGNEKLF
- | - | TRBV2 | ASAYRQDAPEAF
- | - | TRBV9 | ASSLSSGEQETQY
- | - | TRBV9 | ASSATGSSYEQY
- | - | TRBV4-1 | ASSQVTEADTQY
- | - | TRBV2 | ASTEQNTEAF
few | - | TRBV19 | ASSPGLLRRTKNIQY
- | TRBD1 | TRBV2 | ASSGQGDYGYT
- | - | TRBV19 | ASSILPRTEAF
- | TRBD2 | TRBV7-8 | ASSSTSDGYGYNEQF